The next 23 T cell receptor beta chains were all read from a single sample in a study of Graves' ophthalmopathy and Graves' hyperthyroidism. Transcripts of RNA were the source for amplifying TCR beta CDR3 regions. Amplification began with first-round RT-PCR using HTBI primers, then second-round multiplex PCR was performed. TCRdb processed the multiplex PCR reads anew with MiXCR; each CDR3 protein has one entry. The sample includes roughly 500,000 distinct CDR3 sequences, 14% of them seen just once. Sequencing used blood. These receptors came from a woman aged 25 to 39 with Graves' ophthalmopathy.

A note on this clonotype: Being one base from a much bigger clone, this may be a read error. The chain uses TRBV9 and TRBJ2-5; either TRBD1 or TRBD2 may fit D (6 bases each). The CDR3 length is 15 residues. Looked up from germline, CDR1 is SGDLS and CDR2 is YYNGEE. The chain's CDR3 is CASSVGGAAQGTQYF. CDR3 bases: TGTGCCAGCAGCGTAGGGGGGGCAGCCCAAGGGACCCAGTACTTC.

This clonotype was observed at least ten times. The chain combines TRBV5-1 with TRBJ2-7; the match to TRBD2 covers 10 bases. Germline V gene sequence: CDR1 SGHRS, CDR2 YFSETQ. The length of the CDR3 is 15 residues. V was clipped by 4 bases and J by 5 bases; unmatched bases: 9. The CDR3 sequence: CASSRTGTSVDEQYF. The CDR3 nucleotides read TGCGCCAGCAGCCGAACCGGGACTAGCGTTGACGAGCAGTACTTC. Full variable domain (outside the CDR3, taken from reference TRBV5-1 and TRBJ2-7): KAGVTQTPRYLIKTRGQQVTLSCSPISGHRSVSWYQQTPGQGLQFLFEYFSETQRNKGNFPGRFSGRQFSNSRSEMNVSTLELGDSALYLCASSRTGTSVDEQYFGPGTRLTVT.

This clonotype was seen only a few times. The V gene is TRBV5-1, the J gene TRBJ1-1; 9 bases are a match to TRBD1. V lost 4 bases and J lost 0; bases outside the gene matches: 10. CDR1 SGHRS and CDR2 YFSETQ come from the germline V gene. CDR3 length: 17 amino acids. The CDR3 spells CASSPGSGTGMNTEAFF. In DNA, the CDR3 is TGCGCCAGCAGCCCTGGGAGCGGGACAGGGATGAACACTGAAGCTTTCTTT.

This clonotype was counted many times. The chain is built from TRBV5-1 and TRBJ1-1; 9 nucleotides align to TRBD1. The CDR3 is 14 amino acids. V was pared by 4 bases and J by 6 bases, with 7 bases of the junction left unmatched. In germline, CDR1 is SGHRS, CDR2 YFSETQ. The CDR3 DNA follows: TGCGCCAGCAGCAAGGGACAGGGTAGGGCTGAAGCTTTCTTT. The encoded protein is CASSKGQGRAEAFF.

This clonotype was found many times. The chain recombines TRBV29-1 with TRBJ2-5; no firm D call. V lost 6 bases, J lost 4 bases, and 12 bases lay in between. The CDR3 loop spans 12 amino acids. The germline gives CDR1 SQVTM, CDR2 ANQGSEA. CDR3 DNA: TGCAGCGTCGGCCAACCTGTAGAGACCCAGTACTTC. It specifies CSVGQPVETQYF.

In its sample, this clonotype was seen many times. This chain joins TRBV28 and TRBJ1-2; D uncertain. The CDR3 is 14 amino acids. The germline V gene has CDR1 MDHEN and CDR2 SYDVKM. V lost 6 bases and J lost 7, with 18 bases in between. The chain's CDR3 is CASRANDRTFGYTF. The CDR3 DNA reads TGTGCCAGCAGGGCCAACGATCGGACTTTTGGCTACACCTTC.

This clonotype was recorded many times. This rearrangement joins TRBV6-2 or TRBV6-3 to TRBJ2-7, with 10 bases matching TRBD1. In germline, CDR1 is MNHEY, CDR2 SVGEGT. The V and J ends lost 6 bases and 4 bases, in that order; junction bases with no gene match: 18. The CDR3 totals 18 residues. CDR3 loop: CASSRPGQGTPHYYEQYF. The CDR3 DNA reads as TGTGCCAGCAGCCGACCGGGACAGGGGACCCCTCACTATTACGAGCAGTACTTC.

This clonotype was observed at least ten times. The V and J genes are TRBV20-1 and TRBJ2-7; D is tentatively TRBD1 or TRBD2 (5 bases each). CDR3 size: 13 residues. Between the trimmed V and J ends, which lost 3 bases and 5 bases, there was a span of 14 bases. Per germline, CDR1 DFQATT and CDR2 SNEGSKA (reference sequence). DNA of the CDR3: TGCAGTGCTAGGGGCCAGAGGGGTCACGAGCAGTACTTC. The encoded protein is CSARGQRGHEQYF.

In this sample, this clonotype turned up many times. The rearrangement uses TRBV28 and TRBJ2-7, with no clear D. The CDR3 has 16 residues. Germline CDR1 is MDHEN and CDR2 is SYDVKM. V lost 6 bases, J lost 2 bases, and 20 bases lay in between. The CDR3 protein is CASRSVAPSPTYEQYF. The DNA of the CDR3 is TGTGCCAGCAGATCCGTAGCACCTTCTCCCACCTACGAGCAGTACTTC. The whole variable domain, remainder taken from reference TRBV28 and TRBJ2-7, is DVKVTQSSRYLVKRTGEKVFLECVQDMDHENMFWYRQDPGLGLRLIYFSYDVKMKEKGDIPEGYSVSREKKERFSLILESASTNQTSMYLCASRSVAPSPTYEQYFGPGTRLTVT.

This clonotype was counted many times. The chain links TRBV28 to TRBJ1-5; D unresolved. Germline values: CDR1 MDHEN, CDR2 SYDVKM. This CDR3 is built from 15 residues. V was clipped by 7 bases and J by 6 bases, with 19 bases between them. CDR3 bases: TGTGCCAGCACCCCGGTTGCGGGAATTAGTCAGCCCCAGCATTTT. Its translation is CASTPVAGISQPQHF.

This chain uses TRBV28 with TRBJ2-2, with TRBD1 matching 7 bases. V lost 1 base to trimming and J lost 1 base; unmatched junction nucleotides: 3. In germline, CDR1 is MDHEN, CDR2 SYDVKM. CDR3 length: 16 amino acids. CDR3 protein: CASSLFGTENTGELFF. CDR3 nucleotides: TGTGCCAGCAGTTTATTCGGGACAGAGAACACCGGGGAGCTGTTTTTT. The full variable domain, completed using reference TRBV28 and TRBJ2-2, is DVKVTQSSRYLVKRTGEKVFLECVQDMDHENMFWYRQDPGLGLRLIYFSYDVKMKEKGDIPEGYSVSREKKERFSLILESASTNQTSMYLCASSLFGTENTGELFFGEGSRLTVL.

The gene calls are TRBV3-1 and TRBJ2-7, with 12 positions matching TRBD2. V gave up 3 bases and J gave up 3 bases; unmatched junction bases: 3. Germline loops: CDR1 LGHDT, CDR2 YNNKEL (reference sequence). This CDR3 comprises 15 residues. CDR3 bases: TGTGCCAGCAGCCATGGGACTAGCGGGTTCTACGAGCAGTACTTC. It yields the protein CASSHGTSGFYEQYF.

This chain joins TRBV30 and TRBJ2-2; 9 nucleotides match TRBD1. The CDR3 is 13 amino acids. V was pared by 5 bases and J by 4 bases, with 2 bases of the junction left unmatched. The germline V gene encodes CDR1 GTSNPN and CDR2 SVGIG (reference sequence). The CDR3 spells CAWGTGTTGELFF. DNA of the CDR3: TGTGCCTGGGGGACAGGGACCACCGGGGAGCTGTTTTTT.

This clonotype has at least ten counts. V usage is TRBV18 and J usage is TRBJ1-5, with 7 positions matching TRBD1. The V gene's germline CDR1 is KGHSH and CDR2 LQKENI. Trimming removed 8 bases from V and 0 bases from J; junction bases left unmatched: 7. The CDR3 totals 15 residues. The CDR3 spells CASSPTGVSNQPQHF. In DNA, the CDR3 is TGTGCCAGCAGCCCCACAGGGGTTAGCAATCAGCCCCAGCATTTT.

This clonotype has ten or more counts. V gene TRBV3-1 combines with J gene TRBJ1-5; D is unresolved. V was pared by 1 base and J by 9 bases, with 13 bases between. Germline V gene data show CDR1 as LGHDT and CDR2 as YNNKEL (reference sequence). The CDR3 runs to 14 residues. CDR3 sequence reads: CASSQGLGLRPQHF. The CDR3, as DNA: TGTGCCAGCAGCCAAGGTTTGGGTCTGCGGCCCCAGCATTTT.

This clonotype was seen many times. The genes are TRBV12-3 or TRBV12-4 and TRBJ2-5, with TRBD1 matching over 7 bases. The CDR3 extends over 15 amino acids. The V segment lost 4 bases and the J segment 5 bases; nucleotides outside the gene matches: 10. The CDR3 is CASSWTPGQRETQYF. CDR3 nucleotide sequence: TGTGCCAGCAGTTGGACTCCGGGACAGCGGGAGACCCAGTACTTC.

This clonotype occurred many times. CDR3 region: CASSSTGDLVAFF. DNA of the CDR3: TGTGCCAGCAGTTCTACAGGGGATTTAGTAGCTTTCTTT. This chain joins TRBV2 and TRBJ1-1, with 7 bases matching TRBD1. V shed 5 bases and J 10 bases; nucleotides not matched to a gene: 10. This CDR3 contains 13 residues. CDR1 is SNHLY, CDR2 FYNNEI, per germline.

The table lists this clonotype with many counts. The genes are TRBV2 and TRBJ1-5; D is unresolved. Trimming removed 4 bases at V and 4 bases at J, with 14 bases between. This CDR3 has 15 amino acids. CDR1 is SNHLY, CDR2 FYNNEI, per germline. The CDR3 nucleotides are TGTGCCAGCAGTGTGGGTGAGCGTCTTAATCAGCCCCAGCATTTT. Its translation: CASSVGERLNQPQHF.

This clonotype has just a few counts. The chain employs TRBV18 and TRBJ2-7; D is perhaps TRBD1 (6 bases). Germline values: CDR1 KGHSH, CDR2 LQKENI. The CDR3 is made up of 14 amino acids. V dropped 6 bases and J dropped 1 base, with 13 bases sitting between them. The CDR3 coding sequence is TGTGCCAGCTCGCCAGGGGTGCAATCCTACGAGCAGTACTTC. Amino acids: CASSPGVQSYEQYF.

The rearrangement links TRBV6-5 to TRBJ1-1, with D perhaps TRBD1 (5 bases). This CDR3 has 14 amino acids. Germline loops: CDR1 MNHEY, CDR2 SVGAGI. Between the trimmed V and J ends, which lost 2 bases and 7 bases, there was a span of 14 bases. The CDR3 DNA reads TGTGCCAGCAGTTACGGAGGGGTGAGTGATGAAGCTTTCTTT. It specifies CASSYGGVSDEAFF.

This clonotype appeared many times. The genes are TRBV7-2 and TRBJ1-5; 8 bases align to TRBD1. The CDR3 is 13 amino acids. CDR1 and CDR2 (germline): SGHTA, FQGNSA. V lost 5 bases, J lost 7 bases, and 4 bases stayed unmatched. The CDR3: CASSRTGRQPQHF. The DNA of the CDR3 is TGTGCCAGCAGCCGGACAGGGCGGCAGCCCCAGCATTTT.

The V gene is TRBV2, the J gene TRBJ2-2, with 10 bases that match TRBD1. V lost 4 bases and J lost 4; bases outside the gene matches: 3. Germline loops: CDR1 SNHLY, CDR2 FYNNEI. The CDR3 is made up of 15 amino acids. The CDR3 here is CASSVGQGVTGELFF. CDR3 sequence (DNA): TGTGCCAGCAGTGTAGGACAGGGGGTCACCGGGGAGCTGTTTTTT.

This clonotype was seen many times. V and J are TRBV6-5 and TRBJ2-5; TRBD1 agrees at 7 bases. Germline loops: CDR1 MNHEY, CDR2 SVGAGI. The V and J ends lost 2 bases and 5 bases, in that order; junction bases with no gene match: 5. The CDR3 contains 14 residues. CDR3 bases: TGTGCCAGCAGTTACCGACAGGGTCTGGAGACCCAGTACTTC. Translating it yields CASSYRQGLETQYF.